These 8 T cell receptor beta chains were all obtained from the same sample, sequenced in a study of breast tumors, draining lymph nodes, adjacent tissues. Samples came from axillary lymph nodes draining the breast cancer. TCRdb redid the calling of the multiplex PCR reads with MiXCR, one entry per CDR3 protein. Among approximately 180,000 distinct CDR3 sequences, approximately 33% were seen once, and the ten largest hold about 3.8%. Sequences were obtained from axillary lymph node tissue. The receptors derive from a female donor with breast cancer. Some clones in this sample may be carry-over from other donors' samples.

The V call is TRBV18, the J call TRBJ2-1; TRBD2 agrees at 8 bases. The V and J ends lost 1 base and 8 bases, in that order; junction bases with no gene match: 7. Germline V gene data show CDR1 as KGHSH and CDR2 as LQKENI. The CDR3 spans 15 residues. The CDR3 DNA reads TGTGCCAGCTCACCACTACGGGGGGGCCGGGATGAGCAGTTCTTC. As protein: CASSPLRGGRDEQFF. Based on the CDR3 plus reference TRBV18 and TRBJ2-1, the full variable domain is NAGVMQNPRHLVRRRGQEARLRCSPMKGHSHVYWYRQLPEEGLKFMVYLQKENIIDESGMPKERFSAEFPKEGPSILRIQQVVRGDSAAYFCASSPLRGGRDEQFFGPGTRLTVL.

This clonotype has a count of ten or more. J is TRBJ1-6 and V is TRBV5-1; weak D call: TRBD1 (6 bases). Deletions cut 0 bases from V and 10 bases from J, with 11 bases between. This CDR3 comprises 14 residues. The germline gives CDR1 SGHRS, CDR2 YFSETQ. This CDR3 reads CASSLGGAGSPLHF. The DNA of the CDR3 is TGCGCCAGCAGCTTGGGGGGGGCAGGGTCACCCCTCCACTTT.

This clonotype was seen repeatedly, ten times or more. The chain couples TRBV2 to TRBJ2-3; D is unclear. V was pared by 4 bases and J by 6 bases, with 17 bases between. This CDR3 is built from 15 residues. The germline gives CDR1 SNHLY, CDR2 FYNNEI. The CDR3 nucleotides are TGTGCCAGCAGTGTTAGTTATGAGGAGTATGATACGCAGTATTTT. The encoded protein is CASSVSYEEYDTQYF.

The chain employs TRBV6-6 and TRBJ2-7; TRBD1 might be the D (7 bases). The V end was cut by 6 bases, the J end by 3 bases, with 15 bases between. The V gene's germline CDR1 is MNHNY and CDR2 SVGAGI (reference sequence). This CDR3 is 14 amino acids long. The CDR3: CASRVHQGGYEQYF. CDR3 coding DNA: TGTGCCAGCAGAGTCCATCAGGGGGGCTACGAGCAGTACTTC.

This clonotype came up many times. The chain is built from TRBV3-1 and TRBJ1-6; D remains unclear. V was shortened by 5 bases and J by 7 bases, with 12 bases between the two germline ends. The V gene's germline CDR1 is LGHDT and CDR2 YNNKEL (reference sequence). The CDR3 spans 14 residues. The CDR3 protein is CASSSRTDNSPLHF. CDR3 in DNA: TGTGCCAGCAGCTCCCGGACGGACAATTCACCCCTCCACTTT.

The chain employs TRBV14 and TRBJ2-6, with 10 bases aligning to TRBD1. The junction had 7 bases not matched to a gene; V was cut back by 2 bases and J by 0 bases. The CDR3 extends over 19 amino acids. Germline loops: CDR1 SGHDN, CDR2 FVKESK. CDR3 loop: CASSQTGTGAPSGANVLTF. The CDR3 region has the DNA TGTGCCAGCAGCCAAACCGGGACAGGGGCGCCCTCTGGGGCCAACGTCCTGACTTTC. The variable domain in full, completed from reference TRBV14 and TRBJ2-6, reads EAGVTQFPSHSVIEKGQTVTLRCDPISGHDNLYWYRRVMGKEIKFLLHFVKESKQDESGMPNNRFLAERTGGTYSTLKVQPAELEDSGVYFCASSQTGTGAPSGANVLTFGAGSRLTVL.

The J gene is TRBJ1-5, the V gene TRBV7-8; a weak D match, TRBD1 (5 bases). CDR1 is SGHVS, CDR2 FQNEAQ, per germline. CDR3 length: 14 amino acids. The germline V and J ends were trimmed by 1 base and 14 bases, with 18 bases remaining between them. CDR3 in amino acids: CASSLDPGARDEHF. Here the CDR3 DNA reads TGTGCCAGCAGCTTAGACCCCGGGGCGAGGGACGAGCATTTT.

This clonotype has ten or more counts. The rearrangement joins TRBV20-1 to TRBJ2-5, with D unresolved. V was clipped by 2 bases and J by 0 bases, with 7 bases between them. The V gene's germline CDR1 is DFQATT and CDR2 SNEGSKA (reference sequence). The CDR3 sequence is 13 residues long. In DNA form, the CDR3 reads TGCAGTGCTAGAAGCCAATACCAAGAGACCCAGTACTTC. It codes for CSARSQYQETQYF.